Listed below are T cell receptor beta chains from one sample, sequenced in a study of blood T cell repertoires in COVID-19. The protocol was immunoSEQ multiplex PCR, while the TCRdb copy is restricted to in-frame clones and leaves out a portion. This sample has about 280,000 clones; about 83% occur once, and the top ten carry roughly 10%. Sequencing was done on a sample of peripheral blood. Receptors originate from a woman in her forties or fifties who had recovered from COVID-19. Both conserved end residues are part of each CDR3. Each record gives: D gene, J gene, V gene, clone size, CDR3 protein, CDR3 DNA. D genes are given only for firm matches. Part of the rows lack a size; the others show once, few, many or a class for expanded clones.

D gene: TRBD1
J gene: TRBJ1-2
V gene: TRBV4-2
clone size: .
CDR3 protein: CASSLGQGGDYGYTF
CDR3 DNA: TGTGCCAGCAGCCTCGGACAGGGTGGTGACTATGGCTACACCTTC

D gene: TRBD1
J gene: TRBJ2-3
V gene: TRBV6-5
clone size: .
CDR3 protein: CASKRGQTRTDTQYF
CDR3 DNA: TGTGCCAGCAAAAGGGGACAGACGCGCACAGATACGCAGTATTTT

D gene: .
J gene: TRBJ2-7
V gene: TRBV18
clone size: few
CDR3 protein: CASSPRSVVSEQYF
CDR3 DNA: TGTGCCAGCTCACCACGAAGCGTAGTTTCCGAGCAGTACTTC

D gene: TRBD2
J gene: TRBJ2-7
V gene: TRBV7-9
clone size: .
CDR3 protein: CASSPAGGGPISSYEQYF
CDR3 DNA: TGTGCCAGCAGCCCGGCGGGCGGGGGGCCTATAAGCTCCTACGAGCAGTACTTC

D gene: .
J gene: TRBJ2-3
V gene: TRBV2
clone size: .
CDR3 protein: CASSATGEVGTDTQYF
CDR3 DNA: TGTGCCAGCAGCGCGACGGGGGAGGTAGGCACAGATACGCAGTATTTT

D gene: TRBD1
J gene: TRBJ2-5
V gene: TRBV11-1
clone size: .
CDR3 protein: CASSSNRGQSQETQYF
CDR3 DNA: TGTGCCAGCAGCTCGAACAGGGGCCAATCCCAAGAGACCCAGTACTTC

D gene: TRBD1
J gene: TRBJ2-1
V gene: TRBV24-1
clone size: once
CDR3 protein: CATSDWGRGGQATYNEQFF
CDR3 DNA: TGTGCCACCAGTGATTGGGGCAGAGGTGGACAGGCTACCTACAATGAGCAGTTCTTC

D gene: TRBD2
J gene: TRBJ2-1
V gene: TRBV6-5
clone size: .
CDR3 protein: CASSFGGLAGGEGFF
CDR3 DNA: TGTGCCAGCAGCTTTGGGGGACTAGCGGGAGGGGAGGGGTTCTTC

D gene: .
J gene: TRBJ2-7
V gene: TRBV28
clone size: .
CDR3 protein: CASSLSFSEQYF
CDR3 DNA: TGTGCCAGCAGTTTATCTTTCTCCGAGCAGTACTTC

D gene: TRBD1
J gene: TRBJ1-5
V gene: TRBV19
clone size: .
CDR3 protein: CASSNRQGWSNQPQHF
CDR3 DNA: TGTGCCAGTAGTAACAGACAGGGTTGGAGCAATCAGCCCCAGCATTTT

D gene: TRBD2
J gene: TRBJ2-2
V gene: TRBV19
clone size: .
CDR3 protein: CASSPSGNTGELFF
CDR3 DNA: TGTGCCAGTAGTCCTAGCGGGAACACCGGGGAGCTGTTTTTT